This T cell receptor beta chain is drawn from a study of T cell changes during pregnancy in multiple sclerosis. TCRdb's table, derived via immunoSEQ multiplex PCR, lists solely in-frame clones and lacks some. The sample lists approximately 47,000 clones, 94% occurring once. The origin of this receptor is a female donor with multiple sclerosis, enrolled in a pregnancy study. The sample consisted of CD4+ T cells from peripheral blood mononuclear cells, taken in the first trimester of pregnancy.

The CDR3 DNA sequence: TGTGCCAGCAGCCCTCAGGAGGGGGCTGGTCAGCCCCAGCATTTT. Amino acid sequence: CASSPQEGAGQPQHF. The chain recombines TRBV6-1 with TRBJ1-5; TRBD1 matches at 7 bases. The trim removed 6 bases at V and 6 bases at J, leaving 11 bases unmatched. Germline V gene data show CDR1 as MNHNS and CDR2 as SASEGT. This CDR3 has 15 residues.